Each of the 5 T cell receptor beta chains below was sequenced from the same sample in a study of T cells in women clearing cervical HPV infection. The repertoire was sequenced with immunoSEQ multiplex PCR; TCRdb's copy has only in-frame clones and lacks some. This table holds tens of thousands of clones. Sequences were obtained from blood buffy coat. The receptors were gathered from a woman between 18 and 70 years old with a cervical HPV16 infection that either progressed to CIN3+ or cleared (not recorded which).

The covered CDR3 bases are TGTGCCAGCAGCCAAGATTGGGCTAGCGGGCGGTTAACAGATACG. Translation: CASSQDWASGRLTDT. The whole CDR3 reads CASSQDWASGRLTDTQYF. J is TRBJ2-3 and V is TRBV4-2; 8 positions match TRBD2. The read comes to an end 3 residues before the CDR3 does, leaving the germline J gene to fill in the end. J lost 3 bases, V lost 0 bases, and 11 bases had no gene match. The CDR3 consists of 18 residues. The germline V gene has CDR1 LGHNA and CDR2 YNFKEQ.

Concerning this clone itself: The CDR3 end is not reached by the read, which stops 3 residues before it; the germline J gene fills it in. V gene TRBV19 combines with J gene TRBJ1-2; 8 positions match TRBD1. Germline loops: CDR1 LNHDA, CDR2 SQIVND (reference sequence). The CDR3 is 14 residues long. CDR3 loop: CASSKGQGTYDYTF. CDR3 DNA, as far as it was read: TGTGCCAGTAGTAAAGGACAGGGAACGTACGAC.

The CDR3 reads CSGIPGQGVSRQAFF. The DNA read from the CDR3 is TGCAGTGGGATACCGGGACAGGGAGTTTCTCGGCAA. The chain employs TRBV20-1 and TRBJ1-1; 9 bases are a match to TRBD1. Read data end 3 residues before the CDR3 end; the end is taken from the germline J gene. The germline V gene encodes CDR1 DFQATT and CDR2 SNEGSKA (reference sequence). The CDR3 length is 15 residues.

Comments on this clone: The read comes to an end 3 residues before the CDR3 does, leaving the germline J gene to fill in the end. The chain recombines TRBV20-1 with TRBJ2-7, with no clear D. From germline, CDR1 is DFQATT and CDR2 SNEGSKA (reference sequence). V was cut by 0 bases and J by 4 bases, with 19 bases left in between. The CDR3 consists of 16 residues. The sequenced CDR3 bases are TGCAGTGCTAGAGATCTATCCCGTCCACCCCTTTACGAG. It yields the protein CSARDLSRPPLYE. The CDR3, in full, reads CSARDLSRPPLYEQYF.

A word on this clone: The CDR3 extends 3 residues past the end of the read, so its final part is completed from the germline J gene. The chain recombines TRBV29-1 with TRBJ2-6, with D hard to call. CDR1 SQVTM and CDR2 ANQGSEA come from the germline V gene. The CDR3 totals 13 residues. V was shortened by 3 bases and J by 0 bases, with 3 bases between the two germline ends. The covered CDR3 bases are TGCAGCGTTGACAGCTCTGGGGCCAACGTC. Encoded protein: CSVDSSGANV. The whole CDR3 reads CSVDSSGANVLTF.